One and the same sample provided the 26 T cell receptor beta chains below, sequenced in a study of T cell repertoires in cytomegalovirus infection. TCRdb analysed the reads with MiXCR anew, one entry per CDR3 protein. The sample lists some 940,000 distinct CDR3 sequences; around 31% were seen once. For these receptors, no antigen is known. The material was cultured CD8+ T cells from PBMCs, obtained from culture after CMV antigen stimulation. These TCRs come from a human donor in good health (CMV status not recorded). Some clones in this sample may be carry-over from other donors' samples.

The genes are TRBV14 and TRBJ2-1; 9 bases line up with TRBD1. The J segment lost 4 bases and the V segment lost 4 bases, leaving 8 bases of the junction unmatched. The CDR3 extends over 16 amino acids. Looked up from germline, CDR1 is SGHDN and CDR2 is FVKESK. The CDR3 reads CASSRILGTGYNEQFF. Written as DNA, the CDR3 is TGTGCCAGCAGCCGTATTTTAGGGACAGGGTACAATGAGCAGTTCTTC. Filled out from reference TRBV14 and TRBJ2-1, the complete variable domain reads EAGVTQFPSHSVIEKGQTVTLRCDPISGHDNLYWYRRVMGKEIKFLLHFVKESKQDESGMPNNRFLAERTGGTYSTLKVQPAELEDSGVYFCASSRILGTGYNEQFFGPGTRLTVL.

V gene TRBV5-1 combines with J gene TRBJ1-2; 7 bases agree with TRBD1. The CDR3 spans 14 residues. V shed 1 base, J shed 6 bases, and the junction held 6 bases outside the gene matches. The germline CDR1 and CDR2 sequences are SGHRS and YFSETQ. CDR3 amino acids: CASSLLGTENGYTF. CDR3 nucleotides: TGCGCCAGCAGCTTGTTAGGGACAGAGAATGGCTACACCTTC.

The chain carries TRBV12-3 or TRBV12-4 and TRBJ2-3; 11 nucleotides match TRBD2. The CDR3 extends over 14 amino acids. V trimming: 7 bases; J trimming: 4 bases; junction bases outside the gene matches: 4. The CDR3 DNA is TGTGCCAGCACCATAGCGGGGGGGGCAGATACGCAGTATTTT. This sequence encodes CASTIAGGADTQYF.

V and J are TRBV5-1 and TRBJ1-3, with no clear D. The germline V and J ends were trimmed by 7 bases and 4 bases, with 12 bases remaining between them. CDR3 size: 13 residues. Germline values: CDR1 SGHRS, CDR2 YFSETQ. In DNA, the CDR3 is TGCGCCAGCGCTGAGGATCTAGGAAACACCATATATTTT. It encodes CASAEDLGNTIYF.

The chain uses TRBV11-2 and TRBJ1-1, with 12 bases that match TRBD1. In germline, CDR1 is SGHAT, CDR2 FQNNGV. The V and J ends lost 5 bases and 4 bases, in that order; junction bases with no gene match: 8. CDR3 length: 16 amino acids. DNA for the CDR3: TGTGCCAGCAGCCGCTGGGACAGGGGGCTCGTCACTGAAGCTTTCTTT. It is translated as CASSRWDRGLVTEAFF.

In DNA, the CDR3 is TGTGCCAGCAGTGAAGCTGGGGTTTATGTCAAAAACATTCAGTACTTC. The encoded protein is CASSEAGVYVKNIQYF. V usage is TRBV2 and J usage is TRBJ2-4, with D unresolved. This CDR3 contains 16 residues. The germline gives CDR1 SNHLY, CDR2 FYNNEI. V was pared by 0 bases and J by 3 bases, with 12 bases between.

The gene calls are TRBV27 and TRBJ1-2; TRBD1 agrees at 7 bases. V shed 5 bases, J shed 1 base, and the junction held 7 bases outside the gene matches. The CDR3 loop spans 15 amino acids. CDR1 is MNHEY, CDR2 SMNVEV, per germline (reference sequence). The chain's CDR3 is CASSPSQGVNYGYTF. The CDR3, as DNA: TGTGCCAGCAGTCCCTCTCAGGGGGTTAACTATGGCTACACCTTC.

The chain couples TRBV12-5 to TRBJ2-2; D perhaps matches TRBD1 (6 bases). CDR3 length equals 20 residues. CDR1 and CDR2 (germline): LGHNT, FRNRAP. V lost 6 bases and J lost 2, with 28 bases in between. The CDR3 here is CASGIMKTLTGTINTGELFF. As DNA, the CDR3 is TGTGCTAGTGGGATCATGAAAACCCTCACAGGGACAATCAACACCGGGGAGCTGTTTTTT.

This clonotype was observed many times. V gene TRBV7-8 combines with J gene TRBJ2-7, with a possible D match to TRBD2 (6 bases). The CDR3 is 14 residues long. Germline loops: CDR1 SGHVS, CDR2 FQNEAQ. V was pared by 1 base and J by 4 bases, with 11 bases between. CDR3 in DNA: TGTGCCAGCAGCTTAGAGCGGGTTTCGTACGAGCAGTACTTC. It codes for CASSLERVSYEQYF.

In this sample, this clonotype turned up a few times. The chain recombines TRBV2 with TRBJ2-5; weak D call: TRBD1 (7 bases). Germline lookup yields CDR1 SNHLY and CDR2 FYNNEI. The CDR3 is 15 amino acids. Trimming shortened V by 7 bases and J by 1 base, and 16 bases separated the two germline ends. The CDR3 DNA reads as TGTGCCAGCACTCGGACAGGACTACTCCAAGAGACCCAGTACTTC. It encodes CASTRTGLLQETQYF. The whole variable domain, filled in from reference TRBV2 and TRBJ2-5, reads EPEVTQTPSHQVTQMGQEVILRCVPISNHLYFYWYRQILGQKVEFLVSFYNNEISEKSEIFDDQFSVERPDGSNFTLKIRSTKLEDSAMYFCASTRTGLLQETQYFGPGTRLLVL.

Concerning this clonotype itself: Germline and junction disagree at one end, which may indicate a read error. The chain joins TRBV7-9 to TRBJ2-5; D gene uncertain. Germline V gene data show CDR1 as SEHNR and CDR2 as FQNEAQ (reference sequence). This CDR3 contains 10 residues. DNA for the CDR3: TGTGCCAGCAGTTTAGACGAGCAGCACTTC. Translation gives CASSLDEQHF.

The chain has TRBV6-5 and TRBJ1-2; TRBD1 matches 9 bases. CDR1 is MNHEY, CDR2 SVGAGI, per germline. V lost 5 bases to trimming and J lost 4 bases; unmatched junction nucleotides: 14. The CDR3 is 17 amino acids. The CDR3 region has the DNA TGTGCCAGCAGTACCCGGGACAGGGCCCGCTACGGCTATGGCTACACCTTC. It specifies CASSTRDRARYGYGYTF.

This clonotype was counted between two and nine times. The chain links TRBV15 to TRBJ2-7; D remains unclear. Trimming shortened V by 0 bases and J by 6 bases, and 6 bases separated the two germline ends. Germline V lookup: CDR1 LNHNV, CDR2 YYDKDF (reference sequence). The CDR3 length is 12 residues. The CDR3 nucleotides are TGTGCCACCAGCAGAGATCTAAGCGAGCAGTACTTC. Translation gives CATSRDLSEQYF. The full variable domain, its missing parts supplied by reference TRBV15 and TRBJ2-7, is DAMVIQNPRYQVTQFGKPVTLSCSQTLNHNVMYWYQQKSSQAPKLLFHYYDKDFNNEADTPDNFQSRRPNTSFCFLDIRSPGLGDTAMYLCATSRDLSEQYFGPGTRLTVT.

This clonotype has at least ten counts. This sequence joins TRBV7-2 and TRBJ2-7; no firm D call. Germline V gives CDR1 SGHTA, CDR2 FQGNSA. Trimming left V 0 bases short and J 3 bases short, with 9 bases between. The CDR3 covers 14 residues. The CDR3 is CASSLARRNYEQYV. As DNA, the CDR3 is TGTGCCAGCAGCTTAGCGAGACGGAACTACGAGCAGTACGTC.

The V call is TRBV10-2, the J call TRBJ2-3; D tentatively reads TRBD1 or TRBD2 (5 bases each). Per germline, CDR1 WSHSY and CDR2 SAAADI. Trimming removed 6 bases from V and 0 bases from J, with 10 bases in between. There are 14 residues in the CDR3. CDR3 sequence (DNA): TGCGCCAGCAGAGAGGGGACCAGCACAGATACGCAGTATTTT. Translated: CASREGTSTDTQYF.

The count of this clonotype is one. The V and J genes are TRBV19 and TRBJ2-5, with 9 nucleotides matching TRBD1. After removal of 6 bases from V and 5 bases from J, the junction contained 7 bases not matched to a gene. Germline lookup yields CDR1 LNHDA and CDR2 SQIVND (reference sequence). The CDR3 sequence is 14 residues long. CDR3 loop: CASRSRDRDETQYF. CDR3 nucleotides: TGTGCCAGTAGGTCCCGGGACAGGGATGAGACCCAGTACTTC.

This clonotype was found many times. The chain uses TRBV2 and TRBJ2-7; D unclear. The V gene lost 4 bases and the J gene lost 3 bases, with 7 bases spanning the gap. Germline CDR1 is SNHLY and CDR2 is FYNNEI. The CDR3 length is 12 residues. Here the CDR3 reads CASSGHRYEQYF. In DNA, the CDR3 is TGTGCCAGCAGTGGTCACCGCTACGAGCAGTACTTC.

The J gene is TRBJ2-2, the V gene TRBV6-6, with D perhaps TRBD1 (6 bases). Germline lookup yields CDR1 MNHNY and CDR2 SVGAGI (reference sequence). CDR3 length: 17 amino acids. V was pared by 1 base and J by 0 bases, with 12 bases between. CDR3: CASSYLRTATNTGELFF. The CDR3 DNA follows: TGTGCCAGCAGTTACTTACGGACAGCAACGAACACCGGGGAGCTGTTTTTT.

The chain joins TRBV10-3 to TRBJ2-3; 7 bases map to TRBD1. V lost 8 bases to trimming and J lost 1 base; unmatched junction nucleotides: 18. CDR1 is ENHRY, CDR2 SYGVKD, per germline. This CDR3 comprises 18 residues. The CDR3 loop reads CAIRWATPGQLGTDTQYF. Here the CDR3 DNA reads TGTGCCATCCGCTGGGCCACCCCGGGACAGTTAGGCACAGATACGCAGTATTTT.

This clonotype turned up a few times. The chain is built from TRBV6-4 and TRBJ2-5; D possibly corresponds to TRBD1 (7 bases). The CDR3 length is 15 residues. Germline values: CDR1 MRHNA, CDR2 SNTAGT. V lost 0 bases to trimming and J lost 2 bases, with 10 bases between them. DNA for the CDR3: TGTGCCAGCAGTGACTCGGGGGGACAGCAAGAGACCCAGTACTTC. This translates into CASSDSGGQQETQYF.

This clonotype was seen once. The chain joins TRBV29-1 to TRBJ1-1, with D unresolved. This CDR3 has 12 residues. Trimming removed 5 bases from V and 2 bases from J, with 9 bases in between. CDR1 SQVTM and CDR2 ANQGSEA come from the germline V gene. CDR3: CSVWLSNTEAFF. The CDR3 DNA is TGCAGCGTTTGGCTATCTAACACTGAAGCTTTCTTT.

This clonotype was seen once. The rearrangement uses TRBV6-8 and TRBJ2-2; the match to TRBD1 covers 8 bases. This CDR3 contains 15 residues. With 1 base clipped from V and 7 bases from J, the junction kept 5 bases outside the gene matches. Germline CDR1 is MNHGY and CDR2 is SAAAGT. The CDR3 region is CASSYWTGPGGELFF. The CDR3 coding sequence is TGTGCCAGCAGTTACTGGACAGGGCCGGGCGGGGAGCTGTTTTTT.

In its sample, this clonotype was seen a few times. The chain links TRBV2 to TRBJ2-1; TRBD2 aligns across 11 bases. This CDR3 region has 15 residues. Trimming cost V 6 bases and J 4 bases; bases outside gene matches: 5. Looked up from germline, CDR1 is SNHLY and CDR2 is FYNNEI. CDR3 residues: CASRPGLAEYNEQFF. Here the CDR3 DNA reads TGTGCCAGCAGGCCGGGACTAGCGGAGTACAATGAGCAGTTCTTC.

In this sample, this clonotype turned up a few times. For the CDR3, the DNA is TGTGCCAGCAGCGTACTCTACGAGCAGTACTTC. Protein sequence: CASSVLYEQYF. The genes are TRBV11-2 and TRBJ2-7; the D is unclear. The length of the CDR3 is 11 residues. The germline V gene has CDR1 SGHAT and CDR2 FQNNGV. V lost 5 bases, J lost 3 bases, and 5 bases lay in between.

The rearrangement joins TRBV6-1 to TRBJ2-3; the match to TRBD1 covers 7 bases. This CDR3 comprises 17 residues. The V gene end was trimmed by 6 bases and the J gene end by 2 bases; junction bases not matched to a gene: 14. Germline V CDR1 and CDR2: MNHNS, SASEGT. CDR3 sequence reads: CASSADRLDLHTDTQYF. CDR3 DNA sequence: TGTGCCAGCAGCGCGGACAGGCTGGACCTCCACACAGATACGCAGTATTTT.

V is TRBV7-9 and J is TRBJ1-2, with TRBD1 as a possible D gene (6 bases). The CDR3 sequence is 14 residues long. Looked up from germline, CDR1 is SEHNR and CDR2 is FQNEAQ (reference sequence). The V gene lost 11 bases and the J gene lost 6 bases, with 22 bases spanning the gap. The CDR3: CASWWAGEMHGYTF. As DNA, the CDR3 is TGTGCCTCGTGGTGGGCAGGGGAGATGCATGGCTACACCTTC.